The clone carrying this TCR beta chain was seen ten or more times. Its specificity is not known. CDR1 and CDR2 (germline): MNHEY, SMNVEV (reference sequence). Between the trimmed V and J ends, which lost 3 bases and 3 bases, there was a span of 11 bases. The CDR3 runs 15 residues. This library used around 0.4 ug RNA and molecular barcoded adaptors spanning alpha/delta and beta/gamma chains. One entry per CDR3 protein results from TCRdb running MiXCR on the reads. The data contain roughly 69,000 distinct CDR3 sequences, about 15% of them singletons. This sample was taken from a study of read filtering for tumor transcriptome and immune sequencing. In the study overall: Patients were 17 male and some 13 female, mean age approximately 70 years, range about 45 to 85. By R-ISS, stages I, II and III held approximately 8, 16 and 7 patients.

Study results and limitations: IR-seq and RNA-seq agreed better without single-read clonotypes.

The material sequenced was a population of CD138-negative cells sorted from bone marrow. This TCR was recovered from a donor aged 40 or older with multiple myeloma. The chain has TRBV27 and TRBJ2-2, with D possibly matching TRBD2 (6 bases). The chain's CDR3 is CASSFKEGYTGELFF. CDR3 DNA: TGTGCCAGCAGTTTTAAGGAGGGCTACACCGGGGAGCTGTTTTTT.